This TCR beta chain comes out of a study of T cells in Graves' hyperthyroidism and ophthalmopathy (dated by TCRdb to between 2018 and 2021). Notes on the research overall: Peripheral blood samples were taken at the time of initial diagnosis, prior to any treatment. The study also compared thyroid tissue and blood T-cell repertoires from 6 or 7 Graves' hyperthyroidism patients. After blood sampling, hyperthyroidism patients were treated with methimazole at a starting dose of 30 mg daily, and ophthalmopathy patients were treated with high-dose intravenous methylprednisolone. Prospective prediction of ophthalmopathy was tested in an independent validation cohort consisting of fewer than 20 hyperthyroidism patients and around 16 patients who later progressed to ophthalmopathy. The 100 discovery patients were divided at random into training and test sets in a 7:3 ratio. TCR Vbeta CDR3 sequencing of 120 to 150 peripheral blood samples (around 45 ophthalmopathy, 70 to 85 hyperthyroidism and around 17 progressor patients) is reported in the paper. A discovery cohort of 95 to 100 patients, approximately 44 with Graves' ophthalmopathy and under 60 with stable Graves' hyperthyroidism, was used to find distinguishing TCR V-J signatures.

In the ophthalmopathy patients, disease was moderately to severely active, with a Clinical Activity Score of 3 or more, a NOSPECS grade of 4 or more, and a duration of less than 3 months. Patients with uncontrolled infections, other autoimmune diseases, pregnancy or lactation were excluded. Diagnoses were based on clinical symptoms, serum thyroxine and TRAb, thyroid ultrasound and orbital computed tomography. PBMCs were separated from 7.5 to 10 ml of fresh peripheral blood using Ficoll-Paque density gradient centrifugation. Total RNA was extracted with Trizol reagent, and quality was checked on an Agilent 2100 Bioanalyzer. Note on this clonotype: The antigen it binds to is not known. Per-base qualities were not stored, and no clone one base away is much larger.

CDR1 and CDR2 are drawn from the germline V gene: KGHSH, LQKENI. The CDR3 contains 14 residues, cysteine and phenylalanine counted. CDR3 DNA only is kept here, 42 bases in frame from base 1. V was cut back by 3 bases and J by 1 base, leaving a gap of 9 bases between them. Broad study findings and their caveats: Most expanded thyroid clonotypes (frequency above 0.001) were also detected in blood, a finding suggesting that blood repertoires may reflect thyroid immune responses. During validation, the model predicted progression to ophthalmopathy a median of approximately 6.5 months ahead of onset, with around 71% sensitivity and almost 75% specificity. Sample size was not statistically predetermined, and investigators were not blinded to group allocation. In cross-validation, a model built on a 13 V-J signature told ophthalmopathy apart from stable hyperthyroidism with over 85% sensitivity and about 81% specificity, and in testing the same model reached 80%/75%.

TCR beta CDR3 regions were amplified from RNA transcripts. The TCR CDR3 was subjected to a first round of RT-PCR using the HTBI primer set and the Qiagen OneStep RT-PCR kit. Libraries were constructed in a second round of multiplex PCR, after which size selection and purification were performed. The libraries were sequenced on an Illumina HiSeq2000 using paired-end 100 bp reads. From the authors' description of their analysis: SOAPnuke was used to process the raw data, throwing out any read that contained adapters or uncalled bases, had a mean Phred below 15, or lacked an exact constant-primer or identifier match. COPE v1.2.5 was used to merge the high-quality paired reads, and each unique nucleotide sequence was defined as a clonotype. MiTCR v1.1 was used to align clonotypes to the IMGT TRBV, TRBD and TRBJ reference segments. The analysis included only V-J combinations with a frequency above 0.0001, which together covered around 99% of the repertoires. A TCS score was defined as the ratio of F50 (clonal expansion) to E x V (chaos), with BLOSUM62-based TCRdist applied between CDR3 peptides within each V-J. Welch's t-statistics and random forest reduced just over 500 V-J features to fewer than 15, which were used in a naive Bayes classifier (R e1071). Thyroid-blood repertoire similarity was quantified with the Morisita-Horn index. Using fastp trimming at Q25 and MiXCR clonotype assembly, TCRdb reanalyzed the public sequencing data and kept in-frame beta chains. For every CDR3 protein sequence, its rows merge into one entry that carries the most common genes and DNA. It is TCRdb's table, rather than the study itself, that gives the V and J calls and clone size. Present in this sample are hundreds of thousands of distinct CDR3 sequences, roughly 14% of which were seen just once. In total, the top ten clones hold 4.3% of the sample.

Sequencing was performed on blood. This clonotype originated in a middle-aged woman with Graves' ophthalmopathy. The sequence is built from TRBV18 and TRBJ1-1, and the D gene may be TRBD1, 5 bases matching. Read as DNA, the sequence is TGTGCCAGCTCACCGGTTACAGGGAACACTGAAGCTTTCTTT. It specifies CASSPVTGNTEAFF.